These T cell receptor beta chains were read from a single sample in a study of T-cell reconstitution after alpha-beta-depleted transplantation in children. TCRdb processed the PCR reads anew with MiXCR; each CDR3 protein has one entry. The sample records about 200,000 distinct CDR3 sequences, about 8.7% being singletons. The sequencing used PBMCs, mostly from graft donor cells, collected 360 days after TCRalphabeta/CD19-depleted stem cell transplant. The source of these receptors is a male patient aged 2 to 9 who had a stem cell transplant for acute myeloid leukemia, so the T cells may come from the graft donor. The CDR3 runs from the conserved cysteine through the conserved F or W. The order of the fields is V gene, D gene, J gene, clone size, CDR3 DNA, CDR3 protein. The D gene is left open where the match is weak. Rows give clone size only sometimes, using once, few, many, or a class for an expanded clone.

>TRBV29-1|TRBD1|TRBJ2-7|many
TGCAGCGTAGCAAAGGACAGGGACGTCTACGAGCAGTACTTC
CSVAKDRDVYEQYF
>TRBV12-3/TRBV12-4|TRBD1|TRBJ1-1|few
TGTGCCAGCGGACCGGGACAGATGAACACTGAAGCTTTCTTT
CASGPGQMNTEAFF
>TRBV12-3/TRBV12-4|-|TRBJ1-3|many
TGTGCCAGCAGCGATCTTAGGACGCTCCCCTCTGGAAACACCATATATTTT
CASSDLRTLPSGNTIYF
>TRBV29-1|-|TRBJ2-3|many
TGCAGCGTTGAGGGGAGTTCCCGAGGAGATACGCAGTATTTT
CSVEGSSRGDTQYF
>TRBV4-3|-|TRBJ2-1|-
TGCGCCAGCAGCCAAGATCGGGACCGAAGCAATGAGCAGTTCTTC
CASSQDRDRSNEQFF
>TRBV12-3/TRBV12-4|TRBD1|TRBJ2-1|few
TGTGCCAGCAGACCCGAGTTGACAGGGTCCAATGAGCAGTTCTTC
CASRPELTGSNEQFF
>TRBV4-1|-|TRBJ1-2|many
TGCGCCAGCAGCCAAGATCCAGTCCCCGAAGGCAATGGCTACACCTTC
CASSQDPVPEGNGYTF
>TRBV4-3|TRBD2|TRBJ2-1|few
TGCGCCAGCAGCCAAGAGTTAGCGGGAGGGCCCTCCTACAATGAGCAGTTCTTC
CASSQELAGGPSYNEQFF
>TRBV4-1|TRBD2|TRBJ2-2|many
TGCGCCAGCAGAACGACTAGCGAGAACACCGGGGAGCTGTTTTTT
CASRTTSENTGELFF
>TRBV12-3/TRBV12-4|TRBD1|TRBJ2-3|-
TGTGCCAGCAGACACAGGGGCGGCACAGATACGCAGTATTTT
CASRHRGGTDTQYF
>TRBV5-1|TRBD2|TRBJ2-7|many
TGCGCCAGCAGCGTCAGTGGAGCGGGAGGAGGGGAGCAGTACTTC
CASSVSGAGGGEQYF
>TRBV20-1|-|TRBJ2-5|few
TGCAGTGCTAGGACTGGGCTGGATGAGACCCAGTACTTC
CSARTGLDETQYF
>TRBV6-5|-|TRBJ1-2|-
TGTGCCAGCAGTTACCACGGACCCCTCCGGGCCTATGGCTACACCTTC
CASSYHGPLRAYGYTF